Reported below is one TCR beta chain. It lacks a known antigen. No base quality information exists; no much larger clone differs at one position. Systemically healthy Caucasian individuals from Russia, 35 to 50 in total and aged 6 to 90 years, were included as donors. Each donor gave about 9.8 milliliters of peripheral blood, drawn into EDTA-treated Vacutainer tubes. Ficoll-Paque density-gradient centrifugation was used to isolate PBMCs, with at least 7 million obtained per sample. Total RNA, at least 6 micrograms per sample, was extracted from PBMCs with Trizol reagent. The percentages of naive CD45RAhigh/CD27high T cells were determined by flow cytometry on a PBMC aliquot from every donor. CDR1 and CDR2 were assigned from the germline V gene (reference sequence) as SEHNR and FQNEAQ. The CDR3, cysteine through phenylalanine, is 13 amino acids long. The read is trimmed to its CDR3 DNA, 39 bases read in frame from base 1. Cut back by 0 bases and 4 bases, the V and J ends lie 6 bases apart.

Library preparation used 5' RACE. Reads for this sample came from an Illumina HiSeq 2500. A second PCR of roughly 7 to 11 cycles was performed with a sample-barcoded 5' primer and a J-beta primer mix. A template-switch 5' adaptor carrying 12 random nucleotides introduced a unique molecular identifier onto each TCR beta cDNA molecule. Each sample yielded at least 2.5 million CDR3-containing paired-end reads. First-strand cDNA was synthesized from all RNA with the Mint cDNA synthesis kit, primed by a TRBC-specific oligonucleotide. After uracil-DNA glycosylase treatment, a first 18-cycle PCR used universal primers M1SS and BC2_uni_R on all cDNA. The paper's processing steps were these. Normalization of each sample was performed by random selection of 1 million high-quality reads, each carrying a distinct molecular identifier. Instead of being binned into consensus sequences, reads with shared molecular identifiers were discarded. MiTCR, run with a Q25 quality threshold and the strictest error-elimination algorithm, handled CDR3 identification, clonotype clustering and error correction. A nonparametric unseen species model using Euler transformation provided a lower-bound estimate of total TCR beta diversity. The public reads were reprocessed in TCRdb via fastp at Q25 and MiXCR, keeping in-frame beta chains. Entries that share a CDR3 protein sequence are merged under the most common genes and DNA. The V and J calls follow TCRdb's processing rather than the paper's. The sample data list 500,000 to 650,000 distinct CDR3 sequences, and around 27% of these were observed just once. In total, the top ten clones hold 3% to 4% of the sample.

This entry is derived from a study of blood T cells in healthy people across ages (dated by TCRdb to about 2015). Notes on the research overall: Template switching captured roughly one uniquely barcoded TCR beta cDNA molecule per two T cells in model experiments. Age-related changes in TCR beta repertoire diversity were measured in the study by deep sequencing normalized with unique cDNA molecular identifiers. The donors were split into four age groups: young (average around 17 years), middle-aged (39), aged (more than 55) and long-lived (approximately 80). For two donors (one aged 18 to 29 and one aged 80 or older), the study analyzed two additional independent replicas of 1 million unique cDNA reads from the same blood draw. Broader findings and caveats from the paper: The percentage of naive T cells measured by flow cytometry correlated strongly with observed TCR beta diversity. Observed TCR beta diversity per million T cells fell roughly linearly with age, and a significant reduction was already apparent by age around 39. Because donor CMV infection status was unknown, age-related changes in expanded clonotypes were potentially confounded. Since profiling was done on bulk unsorted PBMCs, naive and antigen-experienced compartments could not be conclusively compared. Estimates of total diversity from one million sequenced T cells were regarded as lower bounds and underestimates. Compared with the aged group, the long-lived group had more naive CD4+ T cells, fewer expanded clones and increased TCR diversity, a pattern suggesting age selection.

The sample also formed part of further work on T cells of mothers and their children. The second study, in turn, reports: Nine systemically healthy Caucasian individuals, comprising three mothers and their six children, were included as donors. cDNA synthesis consumed the entire amount of extracted RNA, loaded at around 1.5 ug RNA in each 15 ul reaction. In the second PCR, the M1S primer introduced both the sample barcodes and 2-4 random nucleotides. Over 10 million TCR beta CDR3 reads came from each mother, compared with 2.5 million to 3.5 million reads from each child. Thymic selection similarly shapes TCR recombination output in related and unrelated pairs, with minor effect from inherited differences. Normalized repertoire overlap was always found to be slightly, but never significantly, higher in related mother-child pairs than in unrelated mother-child pairs. No persistent microchimeric T cell clones were found, with a detection sensitivity of roughly 100 clones per million clonotypes. The study used deep NGS to compare TCR beta repertoires of mothers and children, seeking features distinguishing related mother-child pairs from unrelated individuals. Mothers averaged approximately 41 +/- 4 years of age and children averaged roughly 10 +/- 4 years. Libraries were sequenced on Illumina HiSeq 2000 with 100+100 nt paired-end reads after adapter ligation with NEBNext reagents. Mother and child libraries were prepared a month apart and sequenced in separate runs to prevent cross-contamination. For each donor, somewhere between roughly 500,000 and 2,100,000 distinct TCR beta clonotypes were identified. Naive TCR beta clonotypes were estimated from low-frequency clonotypes matched to each donor's FACS-determined naive share, without sorting.

Sequencing input: blood. This sequence uses TRBV7-9 and TRBJ1-2; no D segment can be confidently identified. The source is a boy aged 2 to 10 in good health. The nucleotide sequence is TGTGCCAGCAGCTTAGCGAATTTCTATGGCTACACCTTC. It translates as CASSLANFYGYTF.